One and the same sample provided the 9 T cell receptor beta chains below, sequenced in a study of T cells in Graves' hyperthyroidism and ophthalmopathy. Amplified TCR beta CDR3 regions derived from RNA transcripts. The HTBI primer set was used in a first-round RT-PCR of the TCR CDR3. TCRdb fed the multiplex PCR reads into MiXCR, producing one record per CDR3 protein. The table has nearly 600,000 distinct CDR3 sequences, 14% seen once; the top ten hold roughly 7%. Sequencing used blood. The source is a woman aged 18-29 years with Graves' ophthalmopathy.

This clonotype has at least ten counts. The J gene is TRBJ2-3, the V gene TRBV11-2; D unresolved. Trimming took 2 bases from V and 0 from J, leaving 12 bases between them. The CDR3 is 16 amino acids. CDR1 is SGHAT and CDR2 is FQNNGV in the germline V gene. The CDR3 loop is CASSLNGEISTDTQYF. The DNA of the CDR3 is TGTGCCAGCAGCTTAAACGGAGAGATAAGCACAGATACGCAGTATTTT.

This clonotype was picked up a small number of times. The chain couples TRBV10-2 to TRBJ2-6; D might be TRBD2 (6 bases). The CDR3 has 14 amino acids. Trimming shortened V by 8 bases and J by 0 bases, and 8 bases separated the two germline ends. CDR1 is WSHSY, CDR2 SAAADI, per germline. DNA of the CDR3: TGCGCCAGCCAGGAGGGCTCTGGGGCCAACGTCCTGACTTTC. Its translation is CASQEGSGANVLTF.

This clonotype was seen at least ten times. The chain combines TRBV20-1 with TRBJ1-4; D not resolved. V was clipped by 0 bases and J by 8 bases, with 10 bases between them. Germline V gene sequence: CDR1 DFQATT, CDR2 SNEGSKA (reference sequence). There are 13 residues in the CDR3. CDR3 in DNA: TGCAGTGCTAGAGATCCTCCAGCAGAAAAACTGTTTTTT. Translating gives CSARDPPAEKLFF.

The table lists this clonotype with a few counts. The chain combines TRBV6-1 with TRBJ1-6, with 7 bases matching TRBD1. Germline V gene lookup returns CDR1 MNHNS and CDR2 SASEGT. V gave up 4 bases and J gave up 0 bases; unmatched junction bases: 6. The CDR3 is made up of 17 amino acids. The CDR3 coding sequence is TGTGCCAGCAGTGGAATGGACAGGAGCTCCTATAATTCACCCCTCCACTTT. As protein: CASSGMDRSSYNSPLHF.

This clonotype was seen many times. This sequence joins TRBV11-1 and TRBJ1-1; TRBD1 is a possible D gene (5 bases). Germline assignment: CDR1 SGHAT and CDR2 FQDESV (reference sequence). Trimming left V 5 bases short and J 8 bases short, with 15 bases between. The CDR3 spans 13 residues. The DNA of the CDR3 is TGTGCCAGCAGCCTTGGCATAGACAGAGAAGCTTTCTTT. The encoded protein is CASSLGIDREAFF.

In this sample, this clonotype turned up many times. The chain uses TRBV7-2 and TRBJ1-2; 7 bases align to TRBD1. The V gene's germline CDR1 is SGHTA and CDR2 FQGNSA. V dropped 4 bases and J dropped 4; count of bases not matched to a gene: 9. The CDR3 is 15 residues long. This chain's CDR3 is CASSSTGVKGYGYTF. In DNA form, the CDR3 reads TGTGCCAGCAGCTCCACAGGGGTCAAGGGCTATGGCTACACCTTC.

This clonotype was detected many times. J is TRBJ2-1 and V is TRBV18; no clear D. Looked up from germline, CDR1 is KGHSH and CDR2 is LQKENI. Trimming removed 6 bases from V and 6 bases from J, with 12 bases in between. The CDR3 loop spans 13 amino acids. Here the CDR3 DNA reads TGTGCCAGCTCCGCGGTAGGACCCAATGAGCAGTTCTTC. This sequence encodes CASSAVGPNEQFF.

As concerns this clonotype: A single base separates this from a much larger clone, so it may be a read error. Here the CDR3 reads CASIASGRISEQFF. Written as DNA, the CDR3 is TGTGCCAGCATAGCCAGCGGGAGAATCAGTGAGCAGTTCTTC. V gene TRBV12-3 or TRBV12-4 combines with J gene TRBJ2-1, with 8 bases identical to TRBD2. The CDR3 length is 14 residues. The V segment lost 7 bases and the J segment 9 bases; nucleotides outside the gene matches: 11.

The chain recombines TRBV7-6 with TRBJ2-1; 7 bases agree with TRBD2. The CDR3 covers 17 residues. J lost 2 bases, V lost 5 bases, and 12 bases had no gene match. Germline V gives CDR1 SGHVS, CDR2 FNYEAQ. The CDR3 loop is CASSLYLAGDTYNEQFF. CDR3 DNA sequence: TGTGCCAGCAGCCTCTACTTAGCGGGTGACACCTACAATGAGCAGTTCTTC.